A selection of T cell receptor beta chains follows, all from one sample in a study of CD8 T cells in ankylosing spondylitis. One entry per CDR3 protein results from TCRdb running MiXCR on the 5' RACE reads. The profile shows about 750,000 distinct CDR3 sequences, around 17% of them singletons. The sample comprised blood, either unsorted or a sorted T cell fraction (not recorded which). These receptors originate from a male donor with ankylosing spondylitis. CDR3s include the opening cysteine and the closing phenylalanine or tryptophan. A D gene is named only where the DNA matches it firmly. Not every row has a clone size; where given, it reads once, few, many or a size class.

V	D	J	size	length	DNA	CDR3
TRBV10-3	TRBD1	TRBJ1-2	few	13	TGTGCCATCAGCCCGGGACAGGGTTATGGCTACACCTTC	CAISPGQGYGYTF
TRBV30	TRBD1	TRBJ2-1	few	15	TGTGCCTGGAGTTCCGGGACAGGTTCCTACAATGAGCAGTTCTTC	CAWSSGTGSYNEQFF
TRBV5-1	TRBD1	TRBJ1-1	few	18	TGCGCCAGCAGCTTGGGGGACAGGGTCGCGGGCACCGGCACTGAAGCTTTCTTT	CASSLGDRVAGTGTEAFF
TRBV4-2	.	TRBJ2-3	.	18	TGTGCCAGCAGCCAAGAAAGGGCCGTTGGTGCTAGCACAGATACGCAGTATTTT	CASSQERAVGASTDTQYF
TRBV5-1	.	TRBJ2-5	few	12	TGCGCCAGCAGCCGGGACTCCGTGGCCCAGTACTTC	CASSRDSVAQYF
TRBV9	TRBD2	TRBJ2-5	.	15	TGTGCCAGCAGCGTAGGAGGGACTAGTCAAGAGACCCAGTACTTC	CASSVGGTSQETQYF
TRBV7-9	.	TRBJ1-2	.	15	TGTGCCAGCAGCTTAAGTTCAGGGCCGGGTGGTGGCTACACCTTC	CASSLSSGPGGGYTF
TRBV20-1	.	TRBJ2-5	.	13	TGCAGTGCTAGTAGGGATTCTTCGAAGGTCCAGTACTTC	CSASRDSSKVQYF
TRBV2	TRBD1	TRBJ1-2	many	14	TGTGCCAGCAGTTTTGAGGGGGCTAGATATGGCTACACCTTC	CASSFEGARYGYTF
TRBV12-5	TRBD2	TRBJ2-1	.	17	TGTGCTAGTGGTTTGGTAATTGGGGGGGGCTCCTACAATGAGCAGTTCTTC	CASGLVIGGGSYNEQFF